The 12 T cell receptor beta chains given below trace back to one sample, sequenced in a study of T cell responses to AZD1222 COVID-19 vaccine (dated by TCRdb to 2020 to 2023). The time point label, as the study defines it: baseline before first vaccination. Library preparation used the immunoSEQ multiplex PCR assay. Here the immuneACCESS table is served through TCRdb, limited to in-frame sequences with V and J called. Missing clones are a known gap in these copies; in checked studies unresolved V genes cover under half, and the rest lacks a known reason. Within this sample are roughly 130,000 clones, with around 90% of them counted one time only. The ten largest clones take up approximately 1.4% of the sample. Material: peripheral blood, obtained on day 0 of AZD1222 vaccination. Receptors were obtained from an adult in good health.

J is TRBJ1-3 and V is TRBV19; D is unresolved. The CDR3 is 14 residues long. Deletions cut 5 bases from V and 2 bases from J, with 10 bases between. CDR1 and CDR2 from the germline V gene are LNHDA and SQIVND (reference sequence). In DNA, the CDR3 is TGTGCCAGTAGTCGCTCACCTCCTGGAAACACCATATATTTT. Amino acid sequence: CASSRSPPGNTIYF.

V and J are TRBV9 and TRBJ1-3, with D possibly TRBD1 on 6 matching bases. Looked up from germline, CDR1 is SGDLS and CDR2 is YYNGEE. This CDR3 is built from 14 residues. The V end lost 6 bases, the J end lost 0 bases, and 10 bases lay between the germline ends. The CDR3 loop reads CASTVDSSGNTIYF. CDR3 nucleotides: TGTGCCAGCACCGTGGACAGCTCTGGAAACACCATATATTTT. The variable domain in full, completed from reference TRBV9 and TRBJ1-3, reads DSGVTQTPKHLITATGQRVTLRCSPRSGDLSVYWYQQSLDQGLQFLIQYYNGEERAKGNILERFSAQQFPDLHSELNLSSLELGDSALYFCASTVDSSGNTIYFGEGSWLTVV.

The chain couples TRBV7-3 to TRBJ1-6, with 9 bases matching TRBD1. The germline gives CDR1 SGHTA, CDR2 FQGTGA. After removal of 5 bases from V and 11 bases from J, the junction contained 7 bases not matched to a gene. This CDR3 is 14 amino acids long. The CDR3 DNA reads TGTGCCAGCAGCGCGGCCGGGACAGGGACACCCCTCCACTTT. Translating it yields CASSAAGTGTPLHF.

The count of this clone is one. The gene calls are TRBV10-3 and TRBJ1-1; a possible D gene is TRBD1 (5 bases). CDR3 length: 14 amino acids. V lost 3 bases and J 0 bases, leaving 8 bases between the germline ends. The V gene's germline CDR1 is ENHRY and CDR2 SYGVKD. The CDR3 here is CAISDPTVNTEAFF. The CDR3 DNA follows: TGTGCCATCAGTGACCCGACAGTGAACACTGAAGCTTTCTTT.

J is TRBJ2-6 and V is TRBV28; D is unresolved. The length of the CDR3 is 15 residues. V lost 7 bases to trimming and J lost 0 bases, with 10 bases between them. Germline V gene lookup returns CDR1 MDHEN and CDR2 SYDVKM. The CDR3 sequence is CASTPDNSGANVLTF. CDR3 coding DNA: TGTGCCAGCACTCCAGACAACTCTGGGGCCAACGTCCTGACTTTC.

Turning to this clone: This sample includes further DNA sequences coding for the same CDR3. J is TRBJ1-1 and V is TRBV18; 11 bases align to TRBD1. There are 16 residues in the CDR3. The J segment lost 0 bases and the V segment lost 2 bases, leaving 2 bases of the junction unmatched. Germline CDR1 reads KGHSH; CDR2 reads LQKENI. In nucleotides, the CDR3 is TGTGCCAGCTCACCAGGGACAGGGGGGCTGAACACTGAAGCTTTCTTT. This sequence encodes CASSPGTGGLNTEAFF.

This clone was seen a handful of times. The CDR3 nucleotides read TGTGCCAGCAGTTTGGGACAGAACTATGGCTACACCTTC. Residues: CASSLGQNYGYTF. The chain employs TRBV12-3 or TRBV12-4 and TRBJ1-2, with 7 nucleotides matching TRBD1. Trimming at V came to 3 bases and at J to 2 bases, leaving 0 bases not matched to a gene. CDR3 length: 13 residues.

The sample holds one count of this clone. The chain combines TRBV4-1 with TRBJ1-5, with no clear D. Looked up from germline, CDR1 is MGHRA and CDR2 is YSYEKL. CDR3 length: 14 residues. V lost 4 bases and J lost 3, with 10 bases in between. The CDR3 DNA sequence: TGCGCCAGCAGCCCCCCCGGGGTCAATCAGCCCCAGCATTTT. Translated, it gives CASSPPGVNQPQHF.

This clone was seen only a few times. The genes are TRBV9 and TRBJ1-5; no clear D. The CDR3 totals 14 residues. Germline V gives CDR1 SGDLS, CDR2 YYNGEE. V was pared by 4 bases and J by 2 bases, with 10 bases between. The CDR3 spells CASSPSIGNQPQHF. DNA of the CDR3: TGTGCCAGCAGCCCCTCTATCGGCAATCAGCCCCAGCATTTT.

The V call is TRBV18, the J call TRBJ2-7; possibly TRBD1 or TRBD2 for D (6 bases each). The length of the CDR3 is 13 residues. Trimming stripped 3 bases from V and 6 bases from J, with 12 bases between. Germline V gives CDR1 KGHSH, CDR2 LQKENI. The CDR3 coding sequence is TGTGCCAGCTCACCCGACCCGGGGGCCGAGCAGTACTTC. Translated, it gives CASSPDPGAEQYF.

This chain connects TRBV14 to TRBJ2-3, with 7 bases matching TRBD2. Trimming removed 4 bases from V and 5 bases from J; junction bases left unmatched: 12. There are 16 residues in the CDR3. In germline, CDR1 is SGHDN, CDR2 FVKESK. The CDR3 here is CASSPRGGTTLDTQYF. The CDR3 DNA reads as TGTGCCAGCAGCCCGCGAGGAGGGACTACCTTAGATACGCAGTATTTT.

This clone was detected only once. The chain is built from TRBV2 and TRBJ1-1, with 12 nucleotides matching TRBD1. V lost 5 bases to trimming and J lost 0 bases; unmatched junction nucleotides: 4. The CDR3 is made up of 16 amino acids. Germline V lookup: CDR1 SNHLY, CDR2 FYNNEI. The CDR3: CASSRDRGRVNTEAFF. The CDR3 DNA follows: TGTGCCAGCAGTAGGGACAGGGGGCGCGTGAACACTGAAGCTTTCTTT. The full variable domain, rest sourced from reference TRBV2 and TRBJ1-1, is EPEVTQTPSHQVTQMGQEVILRCVPISNHLYFYWYRQILGQKVEFLVSFYNNEISEKSEIFDDQFSVERPDGSNFTLKIRSTKLEDSAMYFCASSRDRGRVNTEAFFGQGTRLTVV.